One and the same sample provided the 22 T cell receptor beta chains below, sequenced in a study of regulatory T cells in long-lasting Graves disease. Time point of the sample: newly diagnosed GD, antithyroid drugs for less than 3 months. Making the TCR library involved RNA that had been extracted from PBMCs. Investigators prepared the TCR beta libraries by applying iRepertoire HTBI primers and Arm-PCR of CDR3 regions. Each CDR3 protein is one row after TCRdb ran MiXCR on the multiplex PCR reads. The sample carries approximately 540,000 distinct CDR3 sequences, approximately 12% recorded once. These records were also assigned to another study, of T cells in Graves' hyperthyroidism and ophthalmopathy.

The sequencing used peripheral blood mononuclear cells (PBMCs), collected at new diagnosis, from a patient treated with antithyroid drugs. These receptors all stem from a woman in her 30s with Graves disease.

Turning to this clonotype: A much larger clone is a single base away; this may be a read error. J is TRBJ1-1 and V is TRBV30; the D gene is possibly TRBD1 (5 bases). The CDR3 is 15 amino acids. Per the germline V gene, CDR1 is GTSNPN and CDR2 is SVGIG (reference sequence). The CDR3 DNA reads TGTGCCTGGAGTACGGTACGGGGACTAGGATATGAGCAGCTCTTC. This encodes CAWSTVRGLGYEQLF.

This clonotype was observed a handful of times. This rearrangement joins TRBV6-1 to TRBJ1-2; 7 bases are a match to TRBD1. The CDR3 has 13 residues. The germline V gene encodes CDR1 MNHNS and CDR2 SASEGT. With 4 bases clipped from V and 4 bases from J, the junction kept 3 bases outside the gene matches. The CDR3: CASSAGQSYGYTF. For the CDR3, the DNA is TGTGCCAGCAGTGCGGGACAGTCCTATGGCTACACCTTC.

This clonotype was seen repeatedly, ten times or more. The chain has TRBV2 and TRBJ2-2; maybe TRBD2 (5 bases). The length of the CDR3 is 15 residues. CDR1 and CDR2 from the germline V gene are SNHLY and FYNNEI. Trimming stripped 7 bases from V and 1 base from J, with 13 bases between. The CDR3, as DNA: TGTGCCAGCAAAGTCGGAGGCATGAACACCGGGGAGCTGTTTTTT. The encoded protein is CASKVGGMNTGELFF.

This clonotype was seen at least ten times. The genes are TRBV24-1 and TRBJ2-5, with 14 nucleotides matching TRBD2. This CDR3 is built from 18 residues. Looked up from germline, CDR1 is KGHDR and CDR2 is SFDVKD. V dropped 4 bases and J dropped 5; count of bases not matched to a gene: 11. Here the CDR3 DNA reads TGTGCCACCAGTGACCCAACTGGGACTAGCGGGAGTTTGGAGACCCAGTACTTC. Encoded protein: CATSDPTGTSGSLETQYF.

This chain uses TRBV9 with TRBJ2-3; D unresolved. V was shortened by 0 bases and J by 3 bases, with 5 bases between the two germline ends. The CDR3 totals 13 residues. Germline loops: CDR1 SGDLS, CDR2 YYNGEE. CDR3 in amino acids: CASSVGITDTQYF. CDR3 DNA: TGTGCCAGCAGCGTAGGCATAACAGATACGCAGTATTTT. The full variable domain, in which reference TRBV9 and TRBJ2-3 provide the parts outside the CDR3, is DSGVTQTPKHLITATGQRVTLRCSPRSGDLSVYWYQQSLDQGLQFLIQYYNGEERAKGNILERFSAQQFPDLHSELNLSSLELGDSALYFCASSVGITDTQYFGPGTRLTVL.

This clonotype came up many times. The gene calls are TRBV6-1 and TRBJ2-4; D call uncertain. This CDR3 contains 11 residues. Trimming shortened V by 7 bases and J by 8 bases, and 9 bases separated the two germline ends. Germline V CDR1 and CDR2: MNHNS, SASEGT. CDR3 bases: TGTGCCAGCAAGGAAGTTTACATTCAGTACTTC. Amino acids: CASKEVYIQYF.

Only a few counts were recorded for this clonotype. A clone one base away is much larger, so this may be a read error. The chain combines TRBV28 with TRBJ2-1; either TRBD1 or TRBD2 may fit D (5 bases each). The germline V gene encodes CDR1 MDHEN and CDR2 SYDVKM. This CDR3 is built from 14 residues. CDR3 sequence: CASSVRGSYNEQSF. Here the CDR3 DNA reads TGTGCCAGCAGTGTGAGGGGATCCTACAATGAGCAGTCCTTC. Complete variable domain (other parts from reference TRBV28 and TRBJ2-1): DVKVTQSSRYLVKRTGEKVFLECVQDMDHENMFWYRQDPGLGLRLIYFSYDVKMKEKGDIPEGYSVSREKKERFSLILESASTNQTSMYLCASSVRGSYNEQSFGPGTRLTVL.

In regard to this clonotype: One end of the junction does not line up with germline, which may come from a read error. The genes are TRBV20-1 and TRBJ1-2; 7 bases map to TRBD1. The V gene's germline CDR1 is DFQATT and CDR2 SNEGSKA (reference sequence). The CDR3 has 14 residues. Written as DNA, the CDR3 is TGCAGTGCTAGAAAACAGGGGTGGAACTATGGCTGCACCTTC. Translating it yields CSARKQGWNYGCTF.

This clonotype was seen ten or more times. This rearrangement joins TRBV9 to TRBJ2-7, with 8 bases identical to TRBD2. There are 15 residues in the CDR3. J gave up 5 bases and V 4 bases, and 11 bases lay outside the gene matches. Germline CDR1 reads SGDLS; CDR2 reads YYNGEE. The CDR3 sequence: CASSPFGRGRNEQYF. The CDR3 DNA follows: TGTGCCAGCAGCCCGTTCGGGAGGGGCAGGAACGAGCAGTACTTC.

This clonotype was seen ten or more times. The V call is TRBV5-4, the J call TRBJ2-5, with TRBD1 identical over 7 bases. Germline CDR1 is SGHNT and CDR2 is YYREEE (reference sequence). V lost 4 bases to trimming and J lost 2 bases; unmatched junction nucleotides: 5. This CDR3 comprises 14 residues. CDR3 nucleotide sequence: TGTGCCAGCAGCCAGGGACAGCTACAAGAGACCCAGTACTTC. This encodes CASSQGQLQETQYF.

The chain links TRBV29-1 to TRBJ2-1, with TRBD2 matching 8 bases. From germline, CDR1 is SQVTM and CDR2 ANQGSEA. With V trimmed by 4 bases and J by 5 bases, 16 bases remained unmatched. This CDR3 has 17 amino acids. CDR3 sequence (DNA): TGCAGCGTTGCGGGACTAGTAAGACGAGGGAGCAACAATGAGCAGTTCTTC. It is translated as CSVAGLVRRGSNNEQFF.

V gene TRBV5-1 combines with J gene TRBJ2-1, with TRBD2 matching over 8 bases. Trimming at V came to 4 bases and at J to 6 bases, leaving 3 bases not matched to a gene. Germline CDR1 and CDR2: SGHRS and YFSETQ. The CDR3 totals 13 residues. CDR3 protein: CASSGTSSNEQFF. In DNA, the CDR3 is TGCGCCAGCAGCGGGACTAGTTCCAATGAGCAGTTCTTC.

The V call is TRBV4-1, the J call TRBJ2-7, with D possibly TRBD1 on 6 matching bases. Looked up from germline, CDR1 is MGHRA and CDR2 is YSYEKL. Trimming cost V 1 base and J 6 bases, with 10 bases left between them. CDR3 size: 13 residues. The CDR3 DNA reads TGCGCCAGCAGCCAAGGGGGGCCCCTCGAGCAGTACTTC. Its translation is CASSQGGPLEQYF.

This clonotype was found many times. The chain recombines TRBV27 with TRBJ2-1; the D gene is possibly TRBD1 (6 bases). The CDR3 covers 16 residues. V was pared by 1 base and J by 8 bases, with 18 bases between. Germline loops: CDR1 MNHEY, CDR2 SMNVEV (reference sequence). Here the CDR3 reads CASSLLYTTGSDEQFF. CDR3 coding DNA: TGTGCCAGCAGTTTATTGTACACGACAGGTTCGGATGAGCAGTTCTTC.

This clonotype was observed many times. V gene TRBV7-2 combines with J gene TRBJ2-1, with 12 positions matching TRBD2. Germline V lookup: CDR1 SGHTA, CDR2 FQGNSA. The CDR3 consists of 16 residues. Losses at the gene ends were 6 bases for V and 7 bases for J; bases not matched to a gene: 10. CDR3 region: CASSRQRLAGVNEQFF. The DNA for the CDR3 is TGTGCCAGCAGTCGCCAGAGACTAGCGGGAGTTAATGAGCAGTTCTTC.

This clonotype was observed a handful of times. This chain links TRBV7-9 with TRBJ2-7; D is possibly TRBD2 (6 bases). Between the trimmed V and J ends, which lost 0 bases and 3 bases, there was a span of 12 bases. Germline V gene sequence: CDR1 SEHNR, CDR2 FQNEAQ (reference sequence). This CDR3 is 15 amino acids long. CDR3 sequence reads: CASSLASGEVYEQYF. As DNA, the CDR3 is TGTGCCAGCAGCTTAGCTAGCGGCGAGGTCTACGAGCAGTACTTC.

This clonotype was seen at least ten times. The chain joins TRBV6-1 to TRBJ1-2; TRBD1 might be the D (6 bases). CDR1 is MNHNS and CDR2 is SASEGT in the germline V gene. This CDR3 contains 14 residues. V dropped 6 bases and J dropped 6 bases, with 17 bases sitting between them. The CDR3 is CASSLPGHADGYTF. The CDR3 region has the DNA TGTGCCAGCAGCCTACCGGGACACGCTGATGGCTACACCTTC.

For the CDR3, the DNA is TGTGCCAGCACCAGCCGAGGGGGCGGGGGGGAGCAGTTCTTC. Translation gives CASTSRGGGGEQFF. J is TRBJ2-1 and V is TRBV6-1, with D possibly matching TRBD2 (8 bases). There are 14 residues in the CDR3. CDR1 and CDR2 from the germline V gene are MNHNS and SASEGT. V was pared by 7 bases and J by 10 bases, with 20 bases between.

This clonotype was seen at least ten times. The J gene is TRBJ2-3, the V gene TRBV18; D gene unclear. The V gene lost 0 bases and the J gene lost 5 bases, with 6 bases spanning the gap. The germline CDR1 and CDR2 sequences are KGHSH and LQKENI. The CDR3 has 13 amino acids. As DNA, the CDR3 is TGTGCCAGCTCACCACCGGCTCTAGATACGCAGTATTTT. Its translation: CASSPPALDTQYF.

This clonotype was observed at least ten times. The chain combines TRBV7-9 with TRBJ2-3, with D tentatively TRBD1 or TRBD2 (5 bases each). This CDR3 region has 16 residues. Germline V CDR1 and CDR2: SEHNR, FQNEAQ (reference sequence). Trimming took 4 bases from V and 5 from J, leaving 19 bases between them. The CDR3 nucleotides are TGTGCCAGCAGCTCCGGACCCCTCGGGGCACAAGATACGCAGTATTTT. Protein: CASSSGPLGAQDTQYF.

The CDR3 DNA reads as TGTGCCAGCAGTTACTTCGGGATTCGGGGGTCGAATGAGCAGTTCTTC. It translates to CASSYFGIRGSNEQFF. The rearrangement links TRBV6-5 to TRBJ2-1; a possible D gene is TRBD2 (6 bases). Germline values: CDR1 MNHEY, CDR2 SVGAGI. The CDR3 runs 16 residues. Trimming shortened V by 1 base and J by 7 bases, and 17 bases separated the two germline ends.

This clonotype was seen a few times. A much larger clone differs from this one at a single base, so this may be a read error. V and J are TRBV2 and TRBJ2-1; weak D call: TRBD2 (7 bases). Trimming took off 8 bases at V and 1 base at J, with 15 bases between the two ends. The CDR3 length is 15 residues. Germline values: CDR1 SNHLY, CDR2 FYNNEI. The CDR3 protein is CASRRGGVSYNEQFF. CDR3 nucleotides: TGTGCCAGCCGGAGGGGGGGCGTGTCCTACAATGAGCAGTTCTTC.